One sample yielded the 14 T cell receptor beta chains listed below, sequenced in a study of blood T cell repertoires in COVID-19. The protocol was immunoSEQ multiplex PCR, while the TCRdb copy is restricted to in-frame clones and leaves out a portion. The sample consists of 200,000 or so clones, 80% to 90% of them appearing once. The source material was peripheral blood. These receptors came from a man aged 55-75 years with acute or convalescent COVID-19.

J is TRBJ1-2 and V is TRBV28; D not resolved. Trimming shortened V by 3 bases and J by 6 bases, and 14 bases separated the two germline ends. Germline assignment: CDR1 MDHEN and CDR2 SYDVKM. The CDR3 is made up of 14 amino acids. The CDR3: CASSLVRREDGYTF. CDR3 DNA sequence: TGTGCCAGCAGTTTGGTAAGGAGAGAGGATGGCTACACCTTC.

The V call is TRBV28, the J call TRBJ1-2; TRBD1 matches at 11 bases. The CDR3 length is 16 residues. V lost 4 bases, J lost 5 bases, and 9 bases stayed unmatched. Germline values: CDR1 MDHEN, CDR2 SYDVKM. DNA for the CDR3: TGTGCCAGCAGTTCGGCCGGACAGGGGGCCCGGTATGGCTACACCTTC. Amino acids: CASSSAGQGARYGYTF.

This chain joins TRBV27 and TRBJ1-5; no firm D call. The CDR3 runs 16 residues. The germline V and J ends were trimmed by 3 bases and 0 bases, with 12 bases remaining between them. Germline V gene lookup returns CDR1 MNHEY and CDR2 SMNVEV (reference sequence). CDR3 sequence reads: CASSFPRFSSNQPQHF. For the CDR3, the DNA is TGTGCCAGCAGTTTCCCCCGATTTAGTAGCAATCAGCCCCAGCATTTT.

This sequence joins TRBV5-4 and TRBJ1-1; D may be TRBD1 (5 bases). The V gene's germline CDR1 is SGHNT and CDR2 YYREEE (reference sequence). This CDR3 contains 14 residues. V was trimmed by 0 bases and J by 0 bases, leaving 6 bases between them. In nucleotides, the CDR3 is TGTGCCAGCAGCTTGGCAGGGATGAACACTGAAGCTTTCTTT. Residues: CASSLAGMNTEAFF.

V gene TRBV7-3 combines with J gene TRBJ1-5; 9 bases fit TRBD1. The CDR3 runs 17 residues. The V gene's germline CDR1 is SGHTA and CDR2 FQGTGA. The V segment lost 4 bases and the J segment 1 base; nucleotides outside the gene matches: 8. The CDR3 nucleotides are TGTGCCAGCAGCTCCAGGGGACAGGGTTTGAGCAATCAGCCCCAGCATTTT. It translates to CASSSRGQGLSNQPQHF.

This chain uses TRBV7-9 with TRBJ1-1; D perhaps matches TRBD1 (6 bases). CDR3 size: 15 residues. The V and J ends lost 6 bases and 3 bases respectively, with 17 bases between them. The germline gives CDR1 SEHNR, CDR2 FQNEAQ (reference sequence). As DNA, the CDR3 is TGTGCCAGCAGTCCAAATCCGGGACAACACACTGAAGCTTTCTTT. Translation gives CASSPNPGQHTEAFF.

The rearrangement uses TRBV6-5 and TRBJ2-1; tentative D call: TRBD1 (6 bases). V lost 6 bases and J 7 bases, leaving 16 bases between the germline ends. The CDR3 is 14 residues long. Germline V gives CDR1 MNHEY, CDR2 SVGAGI. The DNA for the CDR3 is TGTGCCAGCAGGCCACAGGGCTCCTCTAATGAGCAGTTCTTC. Protein product: CASRPQGSSNEQFF.

The rearrangement joins TRBV11-2 to TRBJ1-6, with D perhaps TRBD1 (5 bases). V lost 5 bases to trimming and J lost 13 bases, with 12 bases between them. This CDR3 is built from 12 residues. Per the germline V gene, CDR1 is SGHAT and CDR2 is FQNNGV. The CDR3 here is CASSRSGVPLHF. In nucleotides, the CDR3 is TGTGCCAGCAGCCGATCGGGGGTCCCCCTCCACTTT.

The chain links TRBV6-5 to TRBJ1-3, with TRBD1 as a possible D gene (6 bases). Germline V gene data show CDR1 as MNHEY and CDR2 as SVGAGI. The V and J ends lost 6 bases and 3 bases respectively, with 15 bases between them. The CDR3 loop spans 15 amino acids. CDR3 residues: CASRDAGAGGNTIYF. For the CDR3, the DNA is TGTGCCAGCAGGGACGCAGGGGCGGGTGGAAACACCATATATTTT.

In regard to this clone: Other DNA sequences from this sample encode an identical CDR3 as well. This chain joins TRBV28 and TRBJ1-5; D is ambiguous. This CDR3 contains 16 residues. Germline loops: CDR1 MDHEN, CDR2 SYDVKM. V dropped 6 bases and J dropped 0 bases, with 15 bases sitting between them. The DNA of the CDR3 is TGTGCCAGCAGCAGACTACGGACGGATAGCAATCAGCCCCAGCATTTT. Its translation is CASSRLRTDSNQPQHF.

The J gene is TRBJ2-5, the V gene TRBV24-1; 7 nucleotides line up with TRBD2. The CDR3 spans 15 residues. The V and J ends lost 5 bases and 3 bases, in that order; junction bases with no gene match: 8. CDR1 is KGHDR and CDR2 is SFDVKD in the germline V gene. The DNA for the CDR3 is TGTGCCACCAGTGGGGGGGGTAGGACCAAAGAGACCCAGTACTTC. This codes for CATSGGGRTKETQYF.

The chain couples TRBV11-2 to TRBJ2-7; TRBD1 might be the D (5 bases). In germline, CDR1 is SGHAT, CDR2 FQNNGV. The CDR3 is made up of 15 amino acids. V dropped 1 base and J dropped 6 bases, with 16 bases sitting between them. CDR3 protein: CASSLAQAKFGEQYF. In DNA form, the CDR3 reads TGTGCCAGCAGCTTAGCACAGGCCAAATTTGGCGAGCAGTACTTC.

This clone was observed many times. The CDR3: CASSQDPPGGSYGYTF. The CDR3 DNA is TGCGCCAGCAGCCAAGATCCCCCAGGGGGGTCGTATGGCTACACCTTC. V and J are TRBV4-3 and TRBJ1-2, with TRBD1 matching over 7 bases. J lost 5 bases, V lost 0 bases, and 9 bases had no gene match. The CDR3 runs 16 residues. Germline values: CDR1 LGHNA, CDR2 YSLEER.

V usage is TRBV19 and J usage is TRBJ2-1, with a tentative D call TRBD2 (5 bases). V lost 2 bases, J lost 0 bases, and 8 bases lay in between. Germline assignment: CDR1 LNHDA and CDR2 SQIVND (reference sequence). The CDR3 is 15 amino acids. The CDR3 DNA sequence: TGTGCCAGTAGTATAAGGGAGAGCTCCTACAATGAGCAGTTCTTC. Translation gives CASSIRESSYNEQFF.